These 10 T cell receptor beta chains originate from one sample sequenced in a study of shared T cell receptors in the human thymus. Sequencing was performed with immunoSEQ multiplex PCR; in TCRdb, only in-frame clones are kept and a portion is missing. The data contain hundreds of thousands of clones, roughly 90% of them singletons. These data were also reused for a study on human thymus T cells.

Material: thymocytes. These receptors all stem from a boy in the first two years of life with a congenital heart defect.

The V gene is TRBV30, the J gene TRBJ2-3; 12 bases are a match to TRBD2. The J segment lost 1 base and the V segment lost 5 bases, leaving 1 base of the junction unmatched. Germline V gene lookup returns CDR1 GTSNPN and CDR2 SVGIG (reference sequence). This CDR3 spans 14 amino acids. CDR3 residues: CAWRTSGGTDTQYF. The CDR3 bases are TGTGCCTGGCGGACTAGCGGGGGCACAGATACGCAGTATTTT.

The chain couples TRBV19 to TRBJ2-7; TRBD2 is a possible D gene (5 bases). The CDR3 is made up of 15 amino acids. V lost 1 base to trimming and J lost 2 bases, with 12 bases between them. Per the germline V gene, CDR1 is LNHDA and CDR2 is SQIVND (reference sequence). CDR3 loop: CASSIAQGGAYEQYF. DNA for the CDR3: TGTGCCAGTAGTATAGCGCAAGGAGGAGCCTACGAGCAGTACTTC. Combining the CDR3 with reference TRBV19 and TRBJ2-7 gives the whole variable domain DGGITQSPKYLFRKEGQNVTLSCEQNLNHDAMYWYRQDPGQGLRLIYYSQIVNDFQKGDIAEGYSVSREKKESFPLTVTSAQKNPTAFYLCASSIAQGGAYEQYFGPGTRLTVT.

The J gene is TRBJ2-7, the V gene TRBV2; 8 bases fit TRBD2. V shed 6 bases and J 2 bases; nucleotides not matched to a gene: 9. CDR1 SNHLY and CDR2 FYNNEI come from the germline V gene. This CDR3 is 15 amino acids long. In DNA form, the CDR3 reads TGTGCCAGCAGCCTAGGGAAGCGGGAGACCTACGAGCAGTACTTC. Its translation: CASSLGKRETYEQYF.

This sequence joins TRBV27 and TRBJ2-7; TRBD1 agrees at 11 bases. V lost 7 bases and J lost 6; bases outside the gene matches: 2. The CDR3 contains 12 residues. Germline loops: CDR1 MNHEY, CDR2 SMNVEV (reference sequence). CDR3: CASKDRGREQYF. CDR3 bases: TGTGCCAGCAAGGACAGGGGGCGCGAGCAGTACTTC.

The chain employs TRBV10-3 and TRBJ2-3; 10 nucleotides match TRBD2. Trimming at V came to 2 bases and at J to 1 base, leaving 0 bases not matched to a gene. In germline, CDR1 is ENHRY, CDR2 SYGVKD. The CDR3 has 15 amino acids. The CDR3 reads CAISESGGGTDTQYF. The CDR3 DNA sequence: TGTGCCATCAGTGAGAGCGGGGGGGGCACAGATACGCAGTATTTT.

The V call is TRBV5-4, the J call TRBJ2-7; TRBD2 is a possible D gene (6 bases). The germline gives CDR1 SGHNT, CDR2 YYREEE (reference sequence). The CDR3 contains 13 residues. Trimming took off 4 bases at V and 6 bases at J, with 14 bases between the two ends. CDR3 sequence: CASSLRAAGEQYF. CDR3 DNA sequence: TGTGCCAGCAGCCTCAGGGCAGCGGGCGAGCAGTACTTC.

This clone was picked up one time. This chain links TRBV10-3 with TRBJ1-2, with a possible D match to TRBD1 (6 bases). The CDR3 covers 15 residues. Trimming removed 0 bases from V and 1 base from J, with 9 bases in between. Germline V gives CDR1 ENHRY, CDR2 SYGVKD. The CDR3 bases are TGTGCCATCAGTGAGTCGGGGGCCTTTAACTATGGCTACACCTTC. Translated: CAISESGAFNYGYTF.

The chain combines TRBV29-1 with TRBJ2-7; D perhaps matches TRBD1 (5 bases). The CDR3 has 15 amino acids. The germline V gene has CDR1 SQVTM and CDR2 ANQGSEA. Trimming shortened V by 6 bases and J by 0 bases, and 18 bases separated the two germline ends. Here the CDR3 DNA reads TGCAGCGTCGCAAACCTTACAGGTGTCTCCTACGAGCAGTACTTC. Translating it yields CSVANLTGVSYEQYF.

The CDR3, as DNA: TGTGCCAGCAGTACAGGGGTCAAGGACACAGATACGCAGTATTTT. It translates to CASSTGVKDTDTQYF. The rearrangement uses TRBV25-1 and TRBJ2-3; TRBD1 agrees at 7 bases. Germline CDR1 MGHDK, CDR2 SYGVNS. CDR3 size: 15 residues. Losses at the gene ends were 5 bases for V and 2 bases for J; bases not matched to a gene: 7.

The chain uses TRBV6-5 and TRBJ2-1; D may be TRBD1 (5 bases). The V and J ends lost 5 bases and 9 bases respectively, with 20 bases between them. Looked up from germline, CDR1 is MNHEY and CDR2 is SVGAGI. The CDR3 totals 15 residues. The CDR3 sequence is CASSATQTEQGEQFF. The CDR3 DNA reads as TGTGCCAGCAGTGCTACCCAGACTGAGCAGGGTGAGCAGTTCTTC.